Below are 28 T cell receptor beta chains sequenced from a single sample in a study of cytomegalovirus exposure and HLA in healthy donors. PCR used 60 Vbeta primers and 13 Jbeta primers. Profiling relied on immunoSEQ multiplex PCR, and the TCRdb table lists in-frame clones only, not all of them. The table includes 150,000 or so clones, around 83% detected once. The sample consisted of PBMCs. These receptors all stem from a man aged 50-59 years in good health and CMV-seropositive.

This sequence joins TRBV7-6 and TRBJ2-7; a possible D gene is TRBD2 (6 bases). Germline V gene sequence: CDR1 SGHVS, CDR2 FNYEAQ. V lost 1 base, J lost 7 bases, and 17 bases lay in between. The CDR3 loop spans 15 amino acids. The DNA for the CDR3 is TGTGCCAGCAGCTTAGGGGCGGCGGGACGGGGAGAGCAGTACTTC. Its protein product is CASSLGAAGRGEQYF.

The J gene is TRBJ1-2, the V gene TRBV19; TRBD1 might be the D (5 bases). From germline, CDR1 is LNHDA and CDR2 SQIVND (reference sequence). The CDR3 has 16 residues. The V gene lost 6 bases and the J gene lost 4 bases, with 21 bases spanning the gap. As DNA, the CDR3 is TGTGCCAGTAGCACCTCGACAGTTCAGACACTCTATGGCTACACCTTC. Residues: CASSTSTVQTLYGYTF. Looking up the rest from reference TRBV19 and TRBJ1-2 gives the full variable domain: DGGITQSPKYLFRKEGQNVTLSCEQNLNHDAMYWYRQDPGQGLRLIYYSQIVNDFQKGDIAEGYSVSREKKESFPLTVTSAQKNPTAFYLCASSTSTVQTLYGYTFGSGTRLTVV.

The chain recombines TRBV5-1 with TRBJ1-1; D uncertain. The V and J ends lost 4 bases and 8 bases respectively, with 15 bases between them. Germline values: CDR1 SGHRS, CDR2 YFSETQ. This CDR3 contains 13 residues. In nucleotides, the CDR3 is TGCGCCAGCAGCCCGCAGGTCCTGCAAGAAGCTTTCTTT. As protein: CASSPQVLQEAFF.

V is TRBV2 and J is TRBJ2-3; 11 bases map to TRBD2. With 6 bases clipped from V and 5 bases from J, the junction kept 7 bases outside the gene matches. Per the germline V gene, CDR1 is SNHLY and CDR2 is FYNNEI. The CDR3 extends over 15 amino acids. This CDR3 is CASSLAGGGGDTQYF. CDR3 nucleotides: TGTGCCAGCAGCCTAGCGGGGGGCGGTGGAGATACGCAGTATTTT.

The chain is built from TRBV27 and TRBJ2-1, with a tentative D call TRBD1 (6 bases). Deletions cut 5 bases from V and 3 bases from J, with 11 bases between. The CDR3 has 14 residues. Germline V gives CDR1 MNHEY, CDR2 SMNVEV (reference sequence). As DNA, the CDR3 is TGTGCCAGCAGTATCTCGACAGGCTACAATGAGCAGTTCTTC. This encodes CASSISTGYNEQFF.

The CDR3 loop is CSVGQGLGQETQYF. CDR3 in DNA: TGCAGCGTCGGACAGGGTCTCGGCCAAGAGACCCAGTACTTC. V and J are TRBV29-1 and TRBJ2-5; 8 nucleotides match TRBD1. This CDR3 has 14 residues. Germline V lookup: CDR1 SQVTM, CDR2 ANQGSEA. Trimming cost V 6 bases and J 1 base; bases outside gene matches: 7. The full variable domain, with the rest looked up from reference TRBV29-1 and TRBJ2-5, is SAVISQKPSRDICQRGTSLTIQCQVDSQVTMMFWYRQQPGQSLTLIATANQGSEATYESGFVIDKFPISRPNLTFSTLTVSNMSPEDSSIYLCSVGQGLGQETQYFGPGTRLLVL.

The chain couples TRBV6-5 to TRBJ2-5, with D possibly matching TRBD2 (6 bases). CDR3 length: 15 amino acids. CDR1 and CDR2 (germline): MNHEY, SVGAGI. V was trimmed by 0 bases and J by 3 bases, leaving 11 bases between them. CDR3 nucleotide sequence: TGTGCCAGCAGTTACTCAGGAGGGAGCGAAGAGACCCAGTACTTC. This codes for CASSYSGGSEETQYF.

The rearrangement joins TRBV6-1 to TRBJ2-5; possibly TRBD2 for D (6 bases). The CDR3 is 15 residues long. Trimming left V 0 bases short and J 5 bases short, with 13 bases between. Germline V gene data show CDR1 as MNHNS and CDR2 as SASEGT. The CDR3 DNA sequence: TGTGCCAGCAGTGAAGCGTCCGCGGGGTGGGAGACCCAGTACTTC. Amino acids: CASSEASAGWETQYF.

This rearrangement joins TRBV14 to TRBJ2-5; TRBD1 might be the D (6 bases). V lost 4 bases, J lost 5 bases, and 20 bases lay in between. From germline, CDR1 is SGHDN and CDR2 FVKESK. The CDR3 loop spans 16 amino acids. The CDR3 DNA reads as TGTGCCAGCAGCCGATACAGGGCGCTGGACTCGGAGACCCAGTACTTC. Its translation: CASSRYRALDSETQYF. Complete variable domain (other parts from reference TRBV14 and TRBJ2-5): EAGVTQFPSHSVIEKGQTVTLRCDPISGHDNLYWYRRVMGKEIKFLLHFVKESKQDESGMPNNRFLAERTGGTYSTLKVQPAELEDSGVYFCASSRYRALDSETQYFGPGTRLLVL.

The V call is TRBV6-1, the J call TRBJ1-4, with TRBD1 matching over 8 bases. Germline loops: CDR1 MNHNS, CDR2 SASEGT. The CDR3 runs 14 residues. With 6 bases clipped from V and 5 bases from J, the junction kept 5 bases outside the gene matches. CDR3 bases: TGTGCCAGCAGCCGGACAGGGCCAAATGAAAAACTGTTTTTT. Its translation: CASSRTGPNEKLFF.

The genes are TRBV29-1 and TRBJ1-6; tentative D call: TRBD1 (6 bases). Germline loops: CDR1 SQVTM, CDR2 ANQGSEA. The CDR3 runs to 12 residues. Trimming left V 5 bases short and J 7 bases short, with 9 bases between. CDR3 nucleotide sequence: TGCAGCGTTACCACAGGGAATTCACCCCTCCACTTT. Protein: CSVTTGNSPLHF.

This sequence joins TRBV11-3 and TRBJ2-7; the match to TRBD2 covers 7 bases. This CDR3 comprises 13 residues. From germline, CDR1 is SGHNT and CDR2 YENEEA. Trimming removed 5 bases from V and 7 bases from J; junction bases left unmatched: 8. The CDR3 spells CASSLQSGGEQYF. CDR3 nucleotides: TGTGCCAGCAGCCTCCAGTCCGGGGGGGAGCAGTACTTC.

V is TRBV5-4 and J is TRBJ2-7; perhaps TRBD1 as D (6 bases). The CDR3 covers 13 residues. V was trimmed by 4 bases and J by 2 bases, leaving 10 bases between them. Germline-derived CDR1 and CDR2 are SGHNT and YYREEE (reference sequence). The CDR3 nucleotides read TGTGCCAGCAGCGTTGGACAGACCTACGAGCAGTACGTC. Protein product: CASSVGQTYEQYV.

Concerning this clone itself: Other nucleotide sequences in the sample specify the same CDR3. The chain has TRBV5-1 and TRBJ2-5, with 7 bases fitting TRBD1. The V and J ends lost 3 bases and 2 bases, in that order; junction bases with no gene match: 4. This CDR3 contains 14 residues. Germline lookup yields CDR1 SGHRS and CDR2 YFSETQ. The CDR3 bases are TGCGCCAGCAGCTCGGGACAGCTACAAGAGACCCAGTACTTC. Its protein is CASSSGQLQETQYF.

In its sample, this clone was seen a few times. The CDR3 coding sequence is TGTGCCAGCAGCTCCGGCGGGGGGGCTAGCTATGGCTACACCTTC. Its translation is CASSSGGGASYGYTF. The chain has TRBV5-4 and TRBJ1-2, with a weak D call TRBD1 (6 bases). CDR1 SGHNT and CDR2 YYREEE come from the germline V gene (reference sequence). V shed 3 bases and J shed 4 bases, with 16 bases lying between them. This CDR3 spans 15 amino acids.

CDR3 DNA: TGTGCCTCCCAGGCGGGGGGGAGCTACAATGAGCAGTTCTTC. Translating gives CASQAGGSYNEQFF. V gene TRBV19 combines with J gene TRBJ2-1; 9 bases are a match to TRBD2. The CDR3 is 14 residues long. The V segment lost 11 bases and the J segment 3 bases; nucleotides outside the gene matches: 8. CDR1 is LNHDA and CDR2 is SQIVND in the germline V gene (reference sequence).

The V and J genes are TRBV7-8 and TRBJ2-1, with 13 bases identical to TRBD2. Germline V gene data show CDR1 as SGHVS and CDR2 as FQNEAQ. The CDR3 length is 15 residues. V was pared by 4 bases and J by 8 bases, with 5 bases of the junction left unmatched. CDR3 in DNA: TGTGCCAGCAGCTCCAGGACTAGCGGGAGCTATGAGCAGTTCTTC. Translation: CASSSRTSGSYEQFF.

The rearrangement links TRBV19 to TRBJ2-2; TRBD2 matches at 7 bases. CDR3 length: 17 amino acids. CDR1 and CDR2 from the germline V gene are LNHDA and SQIVND (reference sequence). V lost 7 bases, J lost 3 bases, and 14 bases stayed unmatched. The CDR3 is CASTVGLAAGYTGELFF. DNA of the CDR3: TGTGCCAGTACAGTAGGCCTAGCGGCCGGGTACACCGGGGAGCTGTTTTTT.

The chain recombines TRBV6-1 with TRBJ2-3; a possible D gene is TRBD1 (5 bases). This CDR3 comprises 13 residues. In germline, CDR1 is MNHNS, CDR2 SASEGT. Trimming removed 6 bases from V and 1 base from J, with 8 bases in between. The CDR3 nucleotides read TGTGCCAGCAGCTCACAGGGCACAGATACGCAGTATTTT. Protein: CASSSQGTDTQYF.

The chain uses TRBV19 and TRBJ2-2; TRBD2 agrees at 8 bases. The ends lost 7 bases at V and 6 bases at J; junction bases unmatched: 7. Germline assignment: CDR1 LNHDA and CDR2 SQIVND (reference sequence). The CDR3 covers 14 residues. The CDR3 DNA sequence: TGTGCCAGTAAACCGGGACTAGGCTCCGGGGAGCTGTTTTTT. Its translation: CASKPGLGSGELFF. The full variable domain, in which reference TRBV19 and TRBJ2-2 provide the parts outside the CDR3, is DGGITQSPKYLFRKEGQNVTLSCEQNLNHDAMYWYRQDPGQGLRLIYYSQIVNDFQKGDIAEGYSVSREKKESFPLTVTSAQKNPTAFYLCASKPGLGSGELFFGEGSRLTVL.

The chain links TRBV5-5 to TRBJ1-5; D is unresolved. The V end lost 2 bases, the J end lost 0 bases, and 12 bases lay between the germline ends. Germline V gene data show CDR1 as SGHKS and CDR2 as YYEKEE (reference sequence). This CDR3 region has 16 residues. CDR3 sequence reads: CASSLVGGSSNQPQHF. CDR3 coding DNA: TGTGCCAGCAGCTTAGTAGGCGGAAGTAGCAATCAGCCCCAGCATTTT.

This chain joins TRBV28 and TRBJ1-2, with D possibly matching TRBD1 (5 bases). There are 15 residues in the CDR3. Deletions cut 3 bases from V and 5 bases from J, with 16 bases between. Looked up from germline, CDR1 is MDHEN and CDR2 is SYDVKM. The CDR3 is CASSFLSRDLYGYTF. The CDR3 DNA follows: TGTGCCAGCAGTTTTCTGTCCCGGGACTTATATGGCTACACCTTC.

The chain employs TRBV5-1 and TRBJ1-2; D is ambiguous. Germline V gene lookup returns CDR1 SGHRS and CDR2 YFSETQ. The CDR3 sequence is 14 residues long. The ends were cut back, 0 bases at V and 10 bases at J, with 16 bases in the middle. In DNA, the CDR3 is TGCGCCAGCAGCTTGGCCGGCAGCACTATTGACTACACCTTC. Translation: CASSLAGSTIDYTF.

The V and J genes are TRBV6-5 and TRBJ1-4, with D perhaps TRBD1 (5 bases). Trimming took off 6 bases at V and 6 bases at J, with 11 bases between the two ends. The germline gives CDR1 MNHEY, CDR2 SVGAGI. The CDR3 is 13 residues long. CDR3 residues: CASRTRVDEKLFF. DNA of the CDR3: TGTGCCAGCAGGACCAGGGTAGATGAAAAACTGTTTTTT.

The genes are TRBV5-8 and TRBJ1-5; D unresolved. Trimming shortened V by 4 bases and J by 0 bases, and 23 bases separated the two germline ends. This CDR3 region has 19 residues. The germline V gene encodes CDR1 SGHTS and CDR2 YDEGEE. The CDR3 bases are TGTGCCAGCAGCCCTCCTTGGAGGACCAAGAGGTATAGCAATCAGCCCCAGCATTTT. It yields the protein CASSPPWRTKRYSNQPQHF.

This chain uses TRBV19 with TRBJ2-2; a weak D match, TRBD2 (6 bases). V lost 6 bases, J lost 4 bases, and 18 bases lay in between. In germline, CDR1 is LNHDA, CDR2 SQIVND (reference sequence). This CDR3 is built from 16 residues. The CDR3, as DNA: TGTGCCAGTAGGCCTACTAGCCCCTACGCCACCGGGGAGCTGTTTTTT. This translates into CASRPTSPYATGELFF.

With respect to this clone: The same CDR3 is also encoded by other DNA sequences in this sample. The V call is TRBV9, the J call TRBJ1-2; D possibly corresponds to TRBD1 (5 bases). Trimming left V 4 bases short and J 8 bases short, with 12 bases between. Germline values: CDR1 SGDLS, CDR2 YYNGEE. This CDR3 has 12 residues. In DNA, the CDR3 is TGTGCCAGCAGCCCGGCAAGGGGCGGCTACACCTTC. Its translation: CASSPARGGYTF. Full variable domain (remainder filled in from reference TRBV9 and TRBJ1-2): DSGVTQTPKHLITATGQRVTLRCSPRSGDLSVYWYQQSLDQGLQFLIQYYNGEERAKGNILERFSAQQFPDLHSELNLSSLELGDSALYFCASSPARGGYTFGSGTRLTVV.

The chain has TRBV4-1 and TRBJ2-1, with TRBD2 matching over 8 bases. Germline CDR1 and CDR2: MGHRA and YSYEKL. Trimming took 0 bases from V and 1 from J; bases not matched to a gene: 8. The CDR3 is 18 residues long. The CDR3 loop is CASSQDAGGLGSYNEQFF. DNA of the CDR3: TGCGCCAGCAGCCAAGATGCGGGGGGTCTGGGATCCTACAATGAGCAGTTCTTC.